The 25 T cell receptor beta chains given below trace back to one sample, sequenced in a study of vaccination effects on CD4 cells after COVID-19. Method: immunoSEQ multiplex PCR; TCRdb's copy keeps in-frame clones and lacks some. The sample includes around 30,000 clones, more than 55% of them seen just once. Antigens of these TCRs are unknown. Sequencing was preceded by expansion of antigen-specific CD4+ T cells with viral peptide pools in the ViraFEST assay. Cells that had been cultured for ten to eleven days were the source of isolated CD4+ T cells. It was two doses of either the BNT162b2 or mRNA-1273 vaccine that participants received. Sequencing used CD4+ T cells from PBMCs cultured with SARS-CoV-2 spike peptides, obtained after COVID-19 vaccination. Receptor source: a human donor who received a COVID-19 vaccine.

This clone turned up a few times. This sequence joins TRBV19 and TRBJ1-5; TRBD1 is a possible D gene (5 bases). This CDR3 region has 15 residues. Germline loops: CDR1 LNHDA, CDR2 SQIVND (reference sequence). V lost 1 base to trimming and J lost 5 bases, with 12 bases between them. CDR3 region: CASSIVHGADQPQHF. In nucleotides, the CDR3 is TGTGCCAGTAGTATAGTTCATGGGGCGGATCAGCCCCAGCATTTT.

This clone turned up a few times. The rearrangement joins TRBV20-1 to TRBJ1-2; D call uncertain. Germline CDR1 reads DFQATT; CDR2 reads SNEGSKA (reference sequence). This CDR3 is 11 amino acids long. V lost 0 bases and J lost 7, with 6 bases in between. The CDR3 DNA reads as TGCAGTGCTAGAGACGTCCCTGGCTACACCTTC. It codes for CSARDVPGYTF.

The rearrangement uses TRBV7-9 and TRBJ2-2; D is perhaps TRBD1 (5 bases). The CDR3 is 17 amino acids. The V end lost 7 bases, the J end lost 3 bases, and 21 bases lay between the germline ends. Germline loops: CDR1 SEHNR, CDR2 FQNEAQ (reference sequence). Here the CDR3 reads CASNSIMGRPDTGELFF. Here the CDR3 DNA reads TGTGCCAGCAACTCCATTATGGGGCGGCCCGACACCGGGGAGCTGTTTTTT.

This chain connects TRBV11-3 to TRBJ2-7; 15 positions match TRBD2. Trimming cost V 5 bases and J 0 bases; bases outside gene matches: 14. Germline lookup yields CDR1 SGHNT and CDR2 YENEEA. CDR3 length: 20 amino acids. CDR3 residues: CASSDTAGLAGGPPSYEQYF. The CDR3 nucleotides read TGTGCCAGCAGCGACACCGCCGGACTAGCGGGGGGGCCCCCCTCCTACGAGCAGTACTTC. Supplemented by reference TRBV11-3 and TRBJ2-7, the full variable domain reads EAGVVQSPRYKIIEKKQPVAFWCNPISGHNTLYWYLQNLGQGPELLIRYENEEAVDDSQLPKDRFSAERLKGVDSTLKIQPAELGDSAVYLCASSDTAGLAGGPPSYEQYFGPGTRLTVT.

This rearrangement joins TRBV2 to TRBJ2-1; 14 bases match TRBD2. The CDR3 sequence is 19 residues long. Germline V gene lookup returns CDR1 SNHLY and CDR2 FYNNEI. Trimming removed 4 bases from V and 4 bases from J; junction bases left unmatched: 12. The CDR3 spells CASSGSGLAGGLPYNEQFF. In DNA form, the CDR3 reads TGTGCCAGCAGTGGAAGCGGACTAGCGGGAGGCCTACCTTACAATGAGCAGTTCTTC.

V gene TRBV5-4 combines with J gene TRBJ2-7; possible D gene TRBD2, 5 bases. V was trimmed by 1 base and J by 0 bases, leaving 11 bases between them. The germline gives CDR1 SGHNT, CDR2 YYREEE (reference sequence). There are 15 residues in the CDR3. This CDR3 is CASSLPGLLSYEQYF. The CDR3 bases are TGTGCCAGCAGCTTGCCCGGACTCCTCTCCTACGAGCAGTACTTC.

CDR3 DNA: TGTGCCAGTAGTATCGGAGAGAGGACTAGCGGGGGCCACCCGGGAAACATTCAGTACTTC. This translates into CASSIGERTSGGHPGNIQYF. This chain uses TRBV19 with TRBJ2-4, with 13 bases aligning to TRBD2. The CDR3 is 20 amino acids. Germline V gene lookup returns CDR1 LNHDA and CDR2 SQIVND (reference sequence). The junction had 17 bases not matched to a gene; V was cut back by 3 bases and J by 6 bases.

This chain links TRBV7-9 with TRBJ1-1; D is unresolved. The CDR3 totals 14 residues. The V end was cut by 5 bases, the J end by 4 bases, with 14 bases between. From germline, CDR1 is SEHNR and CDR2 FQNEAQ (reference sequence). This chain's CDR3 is CASSPPGGSTEAFF. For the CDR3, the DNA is TGTGCCAGCAGCCCTCCAGGTGGGAGCACTGAAGCTTTCTTT.

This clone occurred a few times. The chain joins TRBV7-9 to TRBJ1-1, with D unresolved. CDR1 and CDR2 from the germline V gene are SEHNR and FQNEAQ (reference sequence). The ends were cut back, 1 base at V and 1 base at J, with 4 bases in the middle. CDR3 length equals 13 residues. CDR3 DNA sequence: TGTGCCAGCAGCTTAGAAACGAACACTGAAGCTTTCTTT. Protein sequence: CASSLETNTEAFF.

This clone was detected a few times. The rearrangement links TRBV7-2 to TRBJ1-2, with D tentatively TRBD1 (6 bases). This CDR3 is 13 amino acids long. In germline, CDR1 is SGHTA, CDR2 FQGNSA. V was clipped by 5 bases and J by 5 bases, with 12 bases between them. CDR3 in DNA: TGTGCCAGCAGCCTGGACAGCCAGTATGGCTACACCTTC. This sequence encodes CASSLDSQYGYTF.

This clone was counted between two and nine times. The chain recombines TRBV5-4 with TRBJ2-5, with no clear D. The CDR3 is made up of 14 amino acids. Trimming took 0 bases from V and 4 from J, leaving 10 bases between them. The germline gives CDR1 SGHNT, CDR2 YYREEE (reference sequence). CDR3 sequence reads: CASSLAGGAETQYF. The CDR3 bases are TGTGCCAGCAGCTTGGCGGGCGGCGCAGAGACCCAGTACTTC.

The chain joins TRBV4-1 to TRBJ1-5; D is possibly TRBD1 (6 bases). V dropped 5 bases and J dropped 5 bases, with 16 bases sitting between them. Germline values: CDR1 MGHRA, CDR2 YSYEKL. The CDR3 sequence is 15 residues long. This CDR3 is CASSWGARSDQPQHF. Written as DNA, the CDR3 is TGCGCCAGCAGCTGGGGGGCGAGAAGTGATCAGCCCCAGCATTTT.

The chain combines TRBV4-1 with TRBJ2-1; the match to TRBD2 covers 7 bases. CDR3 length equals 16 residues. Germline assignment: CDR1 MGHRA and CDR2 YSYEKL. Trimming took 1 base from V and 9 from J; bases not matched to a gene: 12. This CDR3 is CASSQGEWGGESEQFF. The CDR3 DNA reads TGCGCCAGCAGCCAAGGTGAATGGGGAGGGGAGAGTGAGCAGTTCTTC.

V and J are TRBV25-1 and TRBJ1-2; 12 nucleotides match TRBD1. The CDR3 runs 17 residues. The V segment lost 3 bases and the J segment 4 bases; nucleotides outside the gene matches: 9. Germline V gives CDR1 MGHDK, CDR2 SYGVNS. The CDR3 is CASSDRDRGPIGYGYTF. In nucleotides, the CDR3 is TGTGCCAGCAGTGACCGGGACAGGGGGCCTATTGGCTATGGCTACACCTTC.

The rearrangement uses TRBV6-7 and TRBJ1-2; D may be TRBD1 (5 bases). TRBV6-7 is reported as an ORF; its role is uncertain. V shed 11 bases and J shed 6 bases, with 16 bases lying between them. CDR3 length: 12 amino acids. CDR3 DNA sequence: TGTGCCCGCGCCCCAGGGTGGAATGGCTACACCTTC. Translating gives CARAPGWNGYTF.

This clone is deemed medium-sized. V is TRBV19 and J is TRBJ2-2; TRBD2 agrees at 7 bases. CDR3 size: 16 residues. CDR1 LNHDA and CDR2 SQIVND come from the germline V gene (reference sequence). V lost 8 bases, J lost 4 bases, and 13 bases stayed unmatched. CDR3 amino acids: CASARSGTMVTGELFF. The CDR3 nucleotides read TGTGCCAGTGCTCGAAGCGGGACTATGGTCACCGGGGAGCTGTTTTTT.

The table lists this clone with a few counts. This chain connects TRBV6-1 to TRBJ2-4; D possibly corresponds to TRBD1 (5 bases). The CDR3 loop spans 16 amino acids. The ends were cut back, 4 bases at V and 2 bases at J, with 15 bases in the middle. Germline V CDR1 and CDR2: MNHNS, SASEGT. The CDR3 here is CASSGRLGQSKNIQYF. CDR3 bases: TGTGCCAGCAGTGGCCGGCTGGGGCAATCCAAAAACATTCAGTACTTC.

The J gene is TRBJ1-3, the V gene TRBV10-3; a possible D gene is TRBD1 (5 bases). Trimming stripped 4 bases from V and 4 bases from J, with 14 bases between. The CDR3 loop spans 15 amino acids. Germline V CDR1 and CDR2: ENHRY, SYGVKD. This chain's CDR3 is CAISAGSTLGNTIYF. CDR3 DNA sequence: TGTGCCATCAGTGCAGGGTCTACTCTCGGAAACACCATATATTTT.

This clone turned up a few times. The CDR3 sequence: CASSDQNTEAFF. For the CDR3, the DNA is TGCGCCAGCAGTGACCAGAACACTGAAGCTTTCTTT. The chain carries TRBV10-1 and TRBJ1-1; no clear D. Trimming left V 3 bases short and J 1 base short, with 3 bases between. The CDR3 runs 12 residues. The germline CDR1 and CDR2 sequences are WNHNN and SYGVQD (reference sequence).

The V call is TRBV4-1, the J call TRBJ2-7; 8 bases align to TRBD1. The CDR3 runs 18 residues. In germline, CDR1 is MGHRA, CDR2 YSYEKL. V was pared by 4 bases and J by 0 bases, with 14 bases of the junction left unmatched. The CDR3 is CASSPGTGLFVNSYEQYF. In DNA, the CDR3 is TGCGCCAGCAGCCCCGGGACAGGTCTTTTCGTAAACTCCTACGAGCAGTACTTC.

The CDR3 coding sequence is TGTGCCAGCAGCCAATCTCGGGACACTGCTGTCTTCTTT. Protein product: CASSQSRDTAVFF. V gene TRBV16 combines with J gene TRBJ1-1; tentatively, D is TRBD1 (6 bases). CDR1 KGHSY and CDR2 FQNENV come from the germline V gene. The CDR3 spans 13 residues. V was shortened by 0 bases and J by 14 bases, with 16 bases between the two germline ends.

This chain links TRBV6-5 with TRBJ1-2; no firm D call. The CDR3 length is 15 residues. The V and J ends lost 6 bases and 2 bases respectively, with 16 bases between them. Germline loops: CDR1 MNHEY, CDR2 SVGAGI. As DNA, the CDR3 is TGTGCCAGCAGCCCCCAACCCAGGTCCAACTATGGCTACACCTTC. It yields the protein CASSPQPRSNYGYTF.

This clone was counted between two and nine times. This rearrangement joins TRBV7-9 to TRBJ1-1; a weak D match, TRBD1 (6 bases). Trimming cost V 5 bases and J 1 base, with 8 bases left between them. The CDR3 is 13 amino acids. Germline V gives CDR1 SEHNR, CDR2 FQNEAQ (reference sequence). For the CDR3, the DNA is TGTGCCAGCAGCGGACAGAGGAACACTGAAGCTTTCTTT. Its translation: CASSGQRNTEAFF.

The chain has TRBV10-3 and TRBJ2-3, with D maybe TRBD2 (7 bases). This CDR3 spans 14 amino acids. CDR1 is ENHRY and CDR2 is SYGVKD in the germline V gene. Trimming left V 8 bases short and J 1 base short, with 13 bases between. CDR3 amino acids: CAIGGGSGTDTQYF. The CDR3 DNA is TGTGCCATCGGGGGCGGGAGCGGCACAGATACGCAGTATTTT.

In DNA form, the CDR3 reads TGTGCCAGCAGCTTAGGTAGCGGTCTACACCTGAGCTCCTACAATGAGCAGTTCTTC. As protein: CASSLGSGLHLSSYNEQFF. This chain uses TRBV7-9 with TRBJ2-1; TRBD2 is a possible D gene (6 bases). V lost 1 base and J 0 bases, leaving 19 bases between the germline ends. The CDR3 is 19 amino acids. Germline assignment: CDR1 SEHNR and CDR2 FQNEAQ (reference sequence). Full variable domain (remainder filled in from reference TRBV7-9 and TRBJ2-1): DTGVSQNPRHKITKRGQNVTFRCDPISEHNRLYWYRQTLGQGPEFLTYFQNEAQLEKSRLLSDRFSAERPKGSFSTLEIQRTEQGDSAMYLCASSLGSGLHLSSYNEQFFGPGTRLTVL.